This T cell receptor beta chain was obtained from a study of T cell responses to AZD1222 COVID-19 vaccine. Germline V gene sequence: CDR1 MDHEN, CDR2 SYDVKM. The CDR3 totals 16 residues. V lost 6 bases to trimming and J lost 4 bases; unmatched junction nucleotides: 10. This clone was recorded once. Sequencing used immunoSEQ multiplex PCR; TCRdb keeps in-frame clones, though not all of them. The top ten hold about 3% of the sample, which has 130,000 to 150,000 clones, about nine tenths seen once. The receptor's source is an adult in good health. The starting material was peripheral blood, obtained on day 0 of MenACWY control vaccination. This chain links TRBV28 with TRBJ1-5, with 9 bases lining up with TRBD1. CDR3 in DNA: TGTGCCAGCAGACACCCGGGACAGGGTCGTAATCAGCCCCAGCATTTT. It specifies CASRHPGQGRNQPQHF.